This TCR beta chain derives from a study of regulatory T cells in long-lasting Graves disease. Whole-study results and caveats: With persistent disease, TRBV28, TRBJ1-2 and TRBJ2-5 were the favored segments.

Construction of the TCR beta libraries employed iRepertoire HTBI primers in conjunction with Arm-PCR of CDR3 regions. TCRdb itself ran the multiplex PCR reads through MiXCR, one entry per CDR3 protein. The sample lists some 500,000 distinct CDR3 sequences; about 14% were seen once. In this sample, this clonotype turned up many times. Its specificity is not known. The time point denotes: newly diagnosed GD, antithyroid drugs for less than 3 months. TCR sequences were obtained from RNA taken from PBMCs. Trimming left V 8 bases short and J 2 bases short, with 12 bases between. CDR1 MNHEY and CDR2 SVGEGT come from the germline V gene. This CDR3 region has 13 residues. The data were also submitted as part of a second study, on T cells in Graves' hyperthyroidism and ophthalmopathy. That report adds: The primer set for the first-round RT-PCR of the TCR CDR3 was HTBI.

Here the sequenced sample was peripheral blood mononuclear cells (PBMCs), taken at new diagnosis, from a patient treated with antithyroid drugs. The chain couples TRBV6-2 or TRBV6-3 to TRBJ1-1; weak D call: TRBD1 (5 bases). This clonotype was obtained from a man aged 25-40 years with Graves disease. The CDR3 region has the DNA TGTGCCAGCTCTCGGGACGTAAACACTGAAGCTTTCTTT. Amino acids: CASSRDVNTEAFF.